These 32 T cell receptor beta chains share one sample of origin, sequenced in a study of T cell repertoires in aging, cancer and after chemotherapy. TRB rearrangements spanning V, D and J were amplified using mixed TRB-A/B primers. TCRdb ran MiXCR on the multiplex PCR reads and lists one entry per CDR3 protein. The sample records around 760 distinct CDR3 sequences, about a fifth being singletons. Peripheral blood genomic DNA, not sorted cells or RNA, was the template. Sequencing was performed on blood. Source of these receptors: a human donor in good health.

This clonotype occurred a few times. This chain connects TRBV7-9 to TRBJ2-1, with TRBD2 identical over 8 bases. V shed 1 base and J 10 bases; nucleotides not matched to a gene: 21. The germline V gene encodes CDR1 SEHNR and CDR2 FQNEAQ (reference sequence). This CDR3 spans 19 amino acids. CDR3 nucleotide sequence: TGTGCCAGCAGCTTAGGGAGGTCGAGCGGGGGCCTGCGACGTTACGAGCAGTTCTTC. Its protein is CASSLGRSSGGLRRYEQFF.

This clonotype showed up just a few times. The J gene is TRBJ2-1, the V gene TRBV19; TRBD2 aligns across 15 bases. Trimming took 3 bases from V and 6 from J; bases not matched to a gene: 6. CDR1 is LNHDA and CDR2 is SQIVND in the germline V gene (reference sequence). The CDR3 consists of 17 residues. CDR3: CASSIGGTSGGPNEQFF. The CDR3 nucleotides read TGTGCCAGTAGTATTGGTGGGACTAGCGGGGGGCCCAATGAGCAGTTCTTC.

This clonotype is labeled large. Here the CDR3 reads CATSREGGQPQHF. In DNA, the CDR3 is TGTGCCACCAGCAGAGAAGGGGGTCAGCCCCAGCATTTT. The chain employs TRBV15 and TRBJ1-5; perhaps TRBD1 as D (6 bases). Germline CDR1 LNHNV, CDR2 YYDKDF (reference sequence). Trimming took off 0 bases at V and 6 bases at J, with 6 bases between the two ends. The CDR3 has 13 residues.

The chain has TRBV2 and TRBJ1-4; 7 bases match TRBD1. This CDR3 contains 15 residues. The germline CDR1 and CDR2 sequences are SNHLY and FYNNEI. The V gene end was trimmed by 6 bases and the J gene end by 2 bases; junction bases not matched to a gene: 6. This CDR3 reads CASSEDRTTNEKLFF. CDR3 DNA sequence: TGTGCCAGCAGCGAGGACAGGACCACTAATGAAAAACTGTTTTTT.

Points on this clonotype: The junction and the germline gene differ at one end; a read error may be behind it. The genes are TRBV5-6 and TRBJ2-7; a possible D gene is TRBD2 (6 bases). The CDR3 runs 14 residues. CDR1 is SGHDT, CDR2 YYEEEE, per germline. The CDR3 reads CTSSSWGELYEQYF. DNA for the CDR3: TGTACCAGCAGCTCGTGGGGGGAGTTGTACGAGCAGTACTTC.

CDR3 DNA: TGTGCCAGCAGCAAAAACACCGGGGAGCTGTTTTTT. The encoded protein is CASSKNTGELFF. The chain employs TRBV9 and TRBJ2-2; no definite D call. Deletions cut 4 bases from V and 2 bases from J, with 3 bases between. This CDR3 is 12 amino acids long. Germline CDR1 reads SGDLS; CDR2 reads YYNGEE.

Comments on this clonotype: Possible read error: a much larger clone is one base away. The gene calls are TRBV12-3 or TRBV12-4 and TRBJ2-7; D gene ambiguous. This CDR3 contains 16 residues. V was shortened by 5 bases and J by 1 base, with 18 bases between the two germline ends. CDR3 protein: CASSPGERPTSYEQYF. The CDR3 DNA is TGTGCCAGCAGTCCTGGGGAAAGGCCAACTTCCTACGAGCAGTACTTC.

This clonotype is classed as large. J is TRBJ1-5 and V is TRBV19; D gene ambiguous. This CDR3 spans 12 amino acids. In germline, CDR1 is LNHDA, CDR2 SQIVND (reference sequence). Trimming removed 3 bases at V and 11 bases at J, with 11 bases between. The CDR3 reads CASSIPSTAQHF. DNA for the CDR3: TGTGCCAGTAGTATCCCGTCCACTGCCCAGCATTTT. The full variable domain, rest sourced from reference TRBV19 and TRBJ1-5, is DGGITQSPKYLFRKEGQNVTLSCEQNLNHDAMYWYRQDPGQGLRLIYYSQIVNDFQKGDIAEGYSVSREKKESFPLTVTSAQKNPTAFYLCASSIPSTAQHFGDGTRLSIL.

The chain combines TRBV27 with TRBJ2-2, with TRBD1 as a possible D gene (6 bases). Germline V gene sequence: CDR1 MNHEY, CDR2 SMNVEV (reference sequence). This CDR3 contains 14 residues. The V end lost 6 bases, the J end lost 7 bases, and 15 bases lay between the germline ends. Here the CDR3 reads CASSPAGAVGELFF. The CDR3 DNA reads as TGTGCCAGCAGCCCAGCAGGGGCGGTCGGGGAGCTGTTTTTT.

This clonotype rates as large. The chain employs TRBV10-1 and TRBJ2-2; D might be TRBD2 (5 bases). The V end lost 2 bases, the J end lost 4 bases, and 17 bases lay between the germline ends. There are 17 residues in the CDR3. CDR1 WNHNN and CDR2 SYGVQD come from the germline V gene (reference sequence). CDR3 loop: CASSEAGGSKPTGELFF. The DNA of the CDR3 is TGCGCCAGCAGTGAGGCGGGTGGGAGTAAGCCCACCGGGGAGCTGTTTTTT.

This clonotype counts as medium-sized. Here the CDR3 reads CASSPAFGGYTYEQYF. CDR3 DNA: TGTGCCAGCAGCCCTGCGTTCGGGGGATACACCTACGAGCAGTACTTC. The chain uses TRBV4-2 and TRBJ2-7; the D gene is possibly TRBD2 (6 bases). The germline CDR1 and CDR2 sequences are LGHNA and YNFKEQ. V dropped 4 bases and J dropped 2 bases, with 18 bases sitting between them. This CDR3 comprises 16 residues.

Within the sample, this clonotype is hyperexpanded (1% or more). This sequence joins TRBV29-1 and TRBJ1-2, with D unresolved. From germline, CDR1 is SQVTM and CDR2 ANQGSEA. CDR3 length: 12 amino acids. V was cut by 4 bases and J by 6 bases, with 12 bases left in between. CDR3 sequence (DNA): TGCAGCGTTGCGACCCTCCGGCATGGCTACACCTTC. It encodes CSVATLRHGYTF.

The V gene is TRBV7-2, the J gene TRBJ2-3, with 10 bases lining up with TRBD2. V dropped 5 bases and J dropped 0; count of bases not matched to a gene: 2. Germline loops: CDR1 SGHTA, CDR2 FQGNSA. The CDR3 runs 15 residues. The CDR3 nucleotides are TGTGCCAGCAGCCGGACTAGCGGAAGCACAGATACGCAGTATTTT. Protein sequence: CASSRTSGSTDTQYF.

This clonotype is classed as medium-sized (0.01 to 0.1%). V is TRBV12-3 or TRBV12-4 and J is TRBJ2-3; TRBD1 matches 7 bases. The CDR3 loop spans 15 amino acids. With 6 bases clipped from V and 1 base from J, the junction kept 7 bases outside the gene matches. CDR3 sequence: CASRPTGSGTDTQYF. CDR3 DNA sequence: TGTGCCAGCAGACCGACAGGGTCGGGCACAGATACGCAGTATTTT.

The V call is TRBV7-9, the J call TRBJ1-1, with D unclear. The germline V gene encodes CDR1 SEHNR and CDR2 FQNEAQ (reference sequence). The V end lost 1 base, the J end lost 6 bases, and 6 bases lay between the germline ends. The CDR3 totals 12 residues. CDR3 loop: CASSLEVAEAFF. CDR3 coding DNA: TGTGCCAGCAGCTTAGAGGTCGCTGAAGCTTTCTTT.

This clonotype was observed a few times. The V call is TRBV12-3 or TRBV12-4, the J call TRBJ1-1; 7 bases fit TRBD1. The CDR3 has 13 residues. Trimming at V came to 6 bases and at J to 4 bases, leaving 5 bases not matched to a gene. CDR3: CASSLTGITEAFF. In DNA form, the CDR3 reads TGTGCCAGCAGCCTGACAGGGATCACTGAAGCTTTCTTT.

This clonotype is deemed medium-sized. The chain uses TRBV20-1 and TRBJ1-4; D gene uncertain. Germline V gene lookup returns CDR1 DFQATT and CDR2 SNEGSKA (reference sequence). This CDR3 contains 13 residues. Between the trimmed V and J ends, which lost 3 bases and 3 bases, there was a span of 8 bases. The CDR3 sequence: CSASGGANEKLFF. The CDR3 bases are TGCAGTGCTAGCGGTGGGGCTAATGAAAAACTGTTTTTT.

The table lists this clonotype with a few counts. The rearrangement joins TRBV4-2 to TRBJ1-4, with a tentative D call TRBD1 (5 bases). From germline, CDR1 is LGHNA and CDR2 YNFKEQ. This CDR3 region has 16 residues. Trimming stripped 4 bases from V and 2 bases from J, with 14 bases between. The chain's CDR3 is CASSRGGGVTNEKLFF. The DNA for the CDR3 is TGTGCCAGCAGCCGGGGGGGAGGGGTTACTAATGAAAAACTGTTTTTT.

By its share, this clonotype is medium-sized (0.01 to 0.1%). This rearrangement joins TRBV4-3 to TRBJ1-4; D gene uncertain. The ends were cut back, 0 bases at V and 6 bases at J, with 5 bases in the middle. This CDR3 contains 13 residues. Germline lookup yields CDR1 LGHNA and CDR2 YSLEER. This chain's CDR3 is CASSQDTDEKLFF. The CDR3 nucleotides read TGCGCCAGCAGCCAAGATACAGATGAAAAACTGTTTTTT.

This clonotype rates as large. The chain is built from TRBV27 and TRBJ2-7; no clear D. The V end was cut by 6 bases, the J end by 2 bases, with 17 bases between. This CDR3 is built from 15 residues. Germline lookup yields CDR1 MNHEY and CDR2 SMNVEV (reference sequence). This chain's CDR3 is CASRPDTFLPYEQYF. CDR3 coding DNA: TGTGCCAGCAGGCCAGACACTTTCTTACCCTACGAGCAGTACTTC.

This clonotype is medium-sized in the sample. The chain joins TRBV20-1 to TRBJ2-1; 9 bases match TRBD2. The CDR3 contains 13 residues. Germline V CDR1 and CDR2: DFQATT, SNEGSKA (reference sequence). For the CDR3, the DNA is TGCAGCCTAGCGGGAAGGTCCTACAATGAGCAGTTCTTC. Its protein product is CSLAGRSYNEQFF.

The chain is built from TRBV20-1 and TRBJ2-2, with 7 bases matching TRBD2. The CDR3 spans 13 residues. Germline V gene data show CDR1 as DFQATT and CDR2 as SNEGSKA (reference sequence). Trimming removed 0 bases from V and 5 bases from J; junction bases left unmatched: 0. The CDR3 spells CSARERGTGELFF. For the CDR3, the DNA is TGCAGTGCTAGAGAGCGGGGGACCGGGGAGCTGTTTTTT.

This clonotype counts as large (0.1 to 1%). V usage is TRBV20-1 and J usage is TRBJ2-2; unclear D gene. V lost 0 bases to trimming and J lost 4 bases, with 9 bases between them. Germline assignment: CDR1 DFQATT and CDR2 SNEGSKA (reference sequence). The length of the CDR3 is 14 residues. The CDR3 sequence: CSARDHGSTGELFF. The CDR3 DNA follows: TGCAGTGCTAGAGATCATGGCTCCACCGGGGAGCTGTTTTTT.

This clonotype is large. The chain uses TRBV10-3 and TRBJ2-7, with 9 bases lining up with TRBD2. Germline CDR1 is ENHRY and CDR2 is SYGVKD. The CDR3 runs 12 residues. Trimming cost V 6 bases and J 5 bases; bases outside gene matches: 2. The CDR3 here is CAIRGTSHEQYF. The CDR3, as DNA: TGTGCCATCAGAGGGACTAGCCACGAGCAGTACTTC.

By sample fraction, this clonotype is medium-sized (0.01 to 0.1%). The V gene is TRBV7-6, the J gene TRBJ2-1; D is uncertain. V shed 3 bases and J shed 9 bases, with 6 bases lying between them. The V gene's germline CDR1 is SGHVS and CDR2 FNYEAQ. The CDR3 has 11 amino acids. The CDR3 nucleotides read TGTGCCAGCAGCTTCTCGATTGAGCAGTTCTTC. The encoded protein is CASSFSIEQFF. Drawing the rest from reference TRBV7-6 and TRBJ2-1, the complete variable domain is GAGVSQSPRYKVTKRGQDVALRCDPISGHVSLYWYRQALGQGPEFLTYFNYEAQQDKSGLPNDRFSAERPEGSISTLTIQRTEQRDSAMYRCASSFSIEQFFGPGTRLTVL.

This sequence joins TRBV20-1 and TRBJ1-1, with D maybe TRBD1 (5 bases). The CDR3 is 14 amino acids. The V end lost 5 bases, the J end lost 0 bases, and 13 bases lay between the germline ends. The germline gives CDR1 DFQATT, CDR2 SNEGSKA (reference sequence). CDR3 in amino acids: CSAQPPGLNTEAFF. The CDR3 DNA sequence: TGCAGTGCTCAGCCTCCGGGACTGAACACTGAAGCTTTCTTT.

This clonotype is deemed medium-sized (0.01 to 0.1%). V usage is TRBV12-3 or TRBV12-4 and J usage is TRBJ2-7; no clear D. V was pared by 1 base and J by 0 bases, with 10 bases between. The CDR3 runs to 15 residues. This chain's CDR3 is CASSLGGASSYEQYF. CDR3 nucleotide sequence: TGTGCCAGCAGTTTAGGGGGTGCCTCCTCCTACGAGCAGTACTTC.

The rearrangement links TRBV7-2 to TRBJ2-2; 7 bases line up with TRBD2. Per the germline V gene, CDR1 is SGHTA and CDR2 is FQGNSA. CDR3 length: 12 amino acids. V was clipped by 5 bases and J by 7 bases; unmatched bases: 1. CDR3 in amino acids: CASSRTSGELFF. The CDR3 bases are TGTGCCAGCAGCCGGACTAGCGGGGAGCTGTTTTTT.

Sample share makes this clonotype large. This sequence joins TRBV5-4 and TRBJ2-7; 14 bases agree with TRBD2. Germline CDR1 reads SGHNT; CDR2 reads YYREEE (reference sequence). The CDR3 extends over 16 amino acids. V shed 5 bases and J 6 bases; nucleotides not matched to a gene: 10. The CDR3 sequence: CASSSNPGLAGVEQYF. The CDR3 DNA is TGTGCCAGCAGTTCTAACCCGGGACTAGCGGGAGTCGAGCAGTACTTC.

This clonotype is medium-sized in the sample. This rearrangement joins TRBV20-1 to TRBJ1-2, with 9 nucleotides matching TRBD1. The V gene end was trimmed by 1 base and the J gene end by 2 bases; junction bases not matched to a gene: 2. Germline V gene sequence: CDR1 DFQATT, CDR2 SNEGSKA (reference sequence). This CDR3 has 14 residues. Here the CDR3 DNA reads TGCAGTGCTAGAGGGACAGGGGCGAACTATGGCTACACCTTC. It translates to CSARGTGANYGYTF.

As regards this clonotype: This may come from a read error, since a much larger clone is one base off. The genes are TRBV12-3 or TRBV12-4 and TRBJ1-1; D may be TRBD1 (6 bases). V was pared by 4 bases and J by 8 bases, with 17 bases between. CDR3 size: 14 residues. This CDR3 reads CASSSIRGHHEAFF. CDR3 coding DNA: TGTGCCAGCAGTTCTATCAGGGGACACCACGAAGCTTTCTTT.

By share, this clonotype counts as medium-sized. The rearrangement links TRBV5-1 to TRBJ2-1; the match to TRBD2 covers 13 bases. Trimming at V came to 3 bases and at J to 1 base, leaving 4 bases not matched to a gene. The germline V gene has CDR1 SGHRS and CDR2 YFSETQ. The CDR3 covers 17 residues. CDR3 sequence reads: CASSWRLAGGSYNEQFF. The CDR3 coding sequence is TGCGCCAGCAGCTGGAGACTAGCGGGGGGTTCCTACAATGAGCAGTTCTTC.